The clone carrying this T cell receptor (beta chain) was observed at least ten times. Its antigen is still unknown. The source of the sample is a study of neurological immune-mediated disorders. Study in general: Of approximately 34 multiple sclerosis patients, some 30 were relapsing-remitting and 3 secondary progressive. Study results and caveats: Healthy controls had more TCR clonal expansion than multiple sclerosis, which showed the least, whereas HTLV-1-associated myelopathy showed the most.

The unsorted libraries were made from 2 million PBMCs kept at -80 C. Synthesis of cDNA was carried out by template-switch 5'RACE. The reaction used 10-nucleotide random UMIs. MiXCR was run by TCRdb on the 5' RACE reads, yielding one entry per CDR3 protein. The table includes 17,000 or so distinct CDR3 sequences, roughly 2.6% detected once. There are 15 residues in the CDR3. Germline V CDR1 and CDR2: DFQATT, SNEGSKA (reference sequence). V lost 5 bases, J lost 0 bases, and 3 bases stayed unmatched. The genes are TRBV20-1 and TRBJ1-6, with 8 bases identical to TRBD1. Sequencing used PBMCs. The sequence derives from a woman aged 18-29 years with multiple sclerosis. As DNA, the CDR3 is TGCAGTGCTCGGGACAGGAGCTCCTATAATTCACCCCTCCACTTT. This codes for CSARDRSSYNSPLHF.